The clone carrying this T cell receptor (beta chain) was recorded at least ten times. The antigen is unknown. The data derive from a study of metastatic and nonmetastatic thyroid tumors. Study summary: The authors compared repertoires across blood and tumor or nodule tissue from malignant and benign thyroid patients.

Study results and caveats: TCR beta diversity was reportedly significantly higher in malignant thyroid tumors than benign nodules, in blood and tumor.

This CDR3 comprises 11 residues. Trimming stripped 4 bases from V and 12 bases from J, with 10 bases between. The entire patient cohort was treatment-naive prior to thyroid surgery. Per the study methods: A distant-metastasis classifier for papillary thyroid cancer was built using CDR3 differences across clinicopathological groups. TCRdb re-processed the PCR reads through MiXCR. TCRdb, rather than the study authors, made the V and J calls. The repertoire holds roughly 30,000 clones, around a quarter seen once, with about 14% in the top ten. The sequence was collected from a female donor with papillary thyroid cancer or a benign thyroid nodule (not recorded which). Some clones in this sample may be carry-over from other donors' samples. V usage is TRBV12-3 or TRBV12-4 and J usage is TRBJ2-1; the D is unclear. Material for sequencing was blood. Here the CDR3 DNA reads TGTGCCAGCAGTTGGGGTGGTGGGCAGTTCTTC. This gives the protein CASSWGGGQFF.